The 12 T cell receptor beta chains below come from one sample, sequenced in a study of breast tumors, draining lymph nodes, adjacent tissues. TCRdb used MiXCR to reprocess the multiplex PCR reads, holding one entry per CDR3 protein. The table lists roughly 130,000 distinct CDR3 sequences, 15% to 20% of them singletons, with less than 4% in the top ten. The lymph nodes were axillary draining lymph nodes from breast cancer patients. Sequenced: axillary lymph node tissue. These receptors were collected from a female donor with breast cancer. Some clones in this sample may be carry-over from other donors' samples.

This clonotype was found many times. This rearrangement joins TRBV9 to TRBJ2-5; D unresolved. V gave up 0 bases and J gave up 1 base, with 4 bases separating them. From germline, CDR1 is SGDLS and CDR2 YYNGEE. The length of the CDR3 is 13 residues. The chain's CDR3 is CASSVGPQETQYF. The CDR3 DNA follows: TGTGCCAGCAGCGTAGGGCCCCAAGAGACCCAGTACTTC. The full variable domain, its missing parts supplied by reference TRBV9 and TRBJ2-5, is DSGVTQTPKHLITATGQRVTLRCSPRSGDLSVYWYQQSLDQGLQFLIQYYNGEERAKGNILERFSAQQFPDLHSELNLSSLELGDSALYFCASSVGPQETQYFGPGTRLLVL.

Notes on this clonotype: Relative to the germline gene, one junction end is altered; a read error may explain this. V gene TRBV5-4 combines with J gene TRBJ2-7; 10 bases are a match to TRBD1. The CDR3 contains 15 residues. The germline gives CDR1 SGHNT, CDR2 YYREEE (reference sequence). The DNA of the CDR3 is TGTGCCAGCAGCCTACTGGACAGGGGGTTCGAGGAGCAGTACTTT. Its protein is CASSLLDRGFEEQYF.

To note about this clonotype: A read error may be the cause here, since a much bigger clone is one base away. The CDR3 protein is CASPPLAGGDEQYF. The CDR3 DNA is TGTGCCAGCCCACCACTAGCGGGAGGTGACGAGCAGTACTTC. The chain links TRBV18 to TRBJ2-7; 12 positions match TRBD2. Germline assignment: CDR1 KGHSH and CDR2 LQKENI. The CDR3 covers 14 residues.

This clonotype was found many times. V usage is TRBV7-9 and J usage is TRBJ2-3; D not resolved. The germline V and J ends were trimmed by 1 base and 6 bases, with 11 bases remaining between them. CDR3 length: 14 amino acids. CDR1 is SEHNR, CDR2 FQNEAQ, per germline (reference sequence). The CDR3 here is CASSLVSVADTQYF. The CDR3 DNA reads as TGTGCCAGCAGCTTAGTCTCGGTTGCCGATACGCAGTATTTT.

The chain joins TRBV20-1 to TRBJ2-2; no clear D. Germline V CDR1 and CDR2: DFQATT, SNEGSKA (reference sequence). The CDR3 runs to 17 residues. V gave up 0 bases and J gave up 0 bases, with 14 bases separating them. The CDR3 protein is CSARDLPSTTNTGELFF. CDR3 DNA sequence: TGCAGTGCTAGAGATCTTCCCTCTACTACGAACACCGGGGAGCTGTTTTTT.

This clonotype was observed a few times. Since a much larger clone is just one base distant, this may be a read error. V gene TRBV7-3 combines with J gene TRBJ2-1; 8 nucleotides agree with TRBD2. This CDR3 is 13 amino acids long. Germline CDR1 is SGHTA and CDR2 is FQGTGA. Trimming took 8 bases from V and 9 from J; bases not matched to a gene: 9. CDR3 DNA: TGTGCCAGCGACTGGCGGGAGGAGAGTGAGCAGTTCTTC. The encoded protein is CASDWREESEQFF.

This clonotype appeared a few times. The rearrangement links TRBV3-1 to TRBJ2-1; TRBD2 aligns across 7 bases. CDR1 and CDR2 from the germline V gene are LGHDT and YNNKEL (reference sequence). The length of the CDR3 is 15 residues. The junction had 6 bases not matched to a gene; V was cut back by 1 base and J by 6 bases. This CDR3 is CASSQGLAVINEQFF. CDR3 DNA: TGTGCCAGCAGCCAAGGCCTAGCGGTTATCAATGAGCAGTTCTTC.

At least ten counts were recorded for this clonotype. The chain employs TRBV4-1 and TRBJ2-7; D remains unclear. This CDR3 contains 15 residues. Trimming pared 1 base from V and 3 bases from J, leaving 13 bases between. Germline loops: CDR1 MGHRA, CDR2 YSYEKL. CDR3 region: CASSQGEADRYEQYF. Here the CDR3 DNA reads TGCGCCAGCAGCCAAGGTGAGGCGGACCGCTACGAGCAGTACTTC.

This clonotype was recorded at least ten times. The chain has TRBV6-2 or TRBV6-3 and TRBJ2-6; tentatively, D is TRBD1 or TRBD2 (6 bases each). Trimming took off 2 bases at V and 0 bases at J, with 11 bases between the two ends. Germline loops: CDR1 MNHEY, CDR2 SVGEGT. The CDR3 spans 17 residues. In DNA form, the CDR3 reads TGTGCCAGCAGTTACGGCGGGACACTCTCTGGGGCCAACGTCCTGACTTTC. It encodes CASSYGGTLSGANVLTF.

This clonotype was seen a few times. The rearrangement joins TRBV28 to TRBJ2-7; D is possibly TRBD1 (6 bases). CDR3 length: 13 residues. V lost 3 bases and J 2 bases, leaving 8 bases between the germline ends. Germline-derived CDR1 and CDR2 are MDHEN and SYDVKM. The CDR3 spells CASSFGDTYEQYF. The CDR3 DNA is TGTGCCAGCAGTTTCGGGGACACCTACGAGCAGTACTTC.

This clonotype came up many times. The genes are TRBV19 and TRBJ2-5; possibly TRBD1 or TRBD2 for D (6 bases each). The CDR3 length is 15 residues. The V end lost 3 bases, the J end lost 5 bases, and 16 bases lay between the germline ends. Looked up from germline, CDR1 is LNHDA and CDR2 is SQIVND (reference sequence). DNA of the CDR3: TGTGCCAGTAGTATCATGCCCGGGGGCGGTGAGACCCAGTACTTC. Its translation is CASSIMPGGGETQYF. The variable domain in full, completed from reference TRBV19 and TRBJ2-5, reads DGGITQSPKYLFRKEGQNVTLSCEQNLNHDAMYWYRQDPGQGLRLIYYSQIVNDFQKGDIAEGYSVSREKKESFPLTVTSAQKNPTAFYLCASSIMPGGGETQYFGPGTRLLVL.

This clonotype was counted many times. This sequence joins TRBV12-3 or TRBV12-4 and TRBJ2-7; D is unresolved. This CDR3 is 14 amino acids long. With 3 bases removed from V and 0 bases from J, the gap between germline ends came to 9 bases. In nucleotides, the CDR3 is TGTGCCAGCAGTTTTGTGGGAAGCTCCTACGAGCAGTACTTC. Its translation: CASSFVGSSYEQYF.